The TCR beta chain under discussion was sequenced for a study of CXCR3-negative and CXCR3-positive naive CD8 T cells. Study observations and caveats: For CXCR3-positive naive cells, TRB CDR3s were more hydrophobic than those of CXCR3-negative naive cells. The study found that naive CXCR3-negative and CXCR3-positive cells shared TRBV-TRBJ usage, while memory cells differed.

All CD8+ T cell subsets were sorted in triplicate at 330,000 or so cells each. CD45RO-CCR7+CD27+CD95- was the phenotype of naive CD8+ T cells. CDR3 length equals 16 residues. Germline CDR1 is SEHNR and CDR2 is FQNEAQ (reference sequence). With regard to this clonotype: The antigen remains undetermined.

UMI-labeled TRB cDNA libraries were prepared by 5' RACE. TCRdb processed the 5' RACE reads again and assigns one entry to each CDR3 protein, with no DNA. The repertoire table contains roughly 93,000 distinct CDR3 sequences. Sequenced material: naive CXCR3+ CD8+ T cells from blood. Subset in this sample: CD45RO-CCR7+CD27+CD95- naive CD8+ T cells expressing CXCR3 (TNR3+). This receptor was obtained from a human donor in good health. Some clones in this sample may be carry-over from other donors' samples. This sequence joins TRBV7-9 and TRBJ2-2. The CDR3: CASSFFGTTHTGELFF.